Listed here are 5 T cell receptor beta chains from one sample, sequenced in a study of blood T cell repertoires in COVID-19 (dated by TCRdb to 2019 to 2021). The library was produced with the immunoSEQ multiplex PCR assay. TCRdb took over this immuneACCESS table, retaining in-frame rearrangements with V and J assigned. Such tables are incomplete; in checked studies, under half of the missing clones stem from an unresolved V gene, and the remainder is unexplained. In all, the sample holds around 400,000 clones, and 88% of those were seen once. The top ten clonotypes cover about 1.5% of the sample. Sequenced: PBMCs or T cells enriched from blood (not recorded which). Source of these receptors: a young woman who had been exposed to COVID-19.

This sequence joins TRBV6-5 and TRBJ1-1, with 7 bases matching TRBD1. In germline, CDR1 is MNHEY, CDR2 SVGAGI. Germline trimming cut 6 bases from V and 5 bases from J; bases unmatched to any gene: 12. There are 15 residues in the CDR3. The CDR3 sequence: CASRGDSLERTEAFF. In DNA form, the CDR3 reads TGTGCCAGCAGGGGGGACAGCCTGGAACGAACTGAAGCTTTCTTT.

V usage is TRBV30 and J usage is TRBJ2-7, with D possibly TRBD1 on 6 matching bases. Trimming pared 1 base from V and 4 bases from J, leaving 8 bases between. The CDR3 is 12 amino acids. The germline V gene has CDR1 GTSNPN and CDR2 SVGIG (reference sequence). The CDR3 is CAWSGGGYEQYF. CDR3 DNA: TGTGCCTGGAGTGGAGGGGGATACGAGCAGTACTTC.

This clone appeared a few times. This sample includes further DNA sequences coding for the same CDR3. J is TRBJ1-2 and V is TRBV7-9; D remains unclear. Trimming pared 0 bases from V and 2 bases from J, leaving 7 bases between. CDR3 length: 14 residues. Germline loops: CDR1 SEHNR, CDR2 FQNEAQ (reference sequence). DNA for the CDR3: TGTGCCAGCAGCTTAGCGGCGGGGAACTATGGCTACACCTTC. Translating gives CASSLAAGNYGYTF.

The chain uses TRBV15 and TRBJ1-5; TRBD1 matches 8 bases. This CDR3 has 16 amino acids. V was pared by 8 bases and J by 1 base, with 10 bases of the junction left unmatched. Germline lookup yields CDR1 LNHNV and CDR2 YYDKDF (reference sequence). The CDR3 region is CATGHITGGSNQPQHF. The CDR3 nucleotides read TGTGCCACCGGCCATATAACAGGGGGGAGCAATCAGCCCCAGCATTTT.

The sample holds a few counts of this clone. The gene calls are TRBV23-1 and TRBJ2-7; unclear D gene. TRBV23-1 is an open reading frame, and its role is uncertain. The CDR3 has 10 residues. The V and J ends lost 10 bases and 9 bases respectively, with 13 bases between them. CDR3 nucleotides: TGCGCCAACCTCTTGAGGCGGCAGTACTTC. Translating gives CANLLRRQYF.